This passage covers 20 T cell receptor beta chains from one sample sequenced in a study of T-cell memory formation after mild COVID-19. TCRdb fed the 5' RACE reads into MiXCR, producing one record per CDR3 protein. The sample includes approximately 500,000 distinct CDR3 sequences, nearly 25% seen only once; the top ten take about an eighth. Sequenced material: PBMCs or a T cell subset sorted from them (not recorded which). These TCRs come from an adult woman who had mild COVID-19 (a few samples of this study predate the infection). Cell type and time point are not known.

This sequence joins TRBV7-8 and TRBJ2-4; 8 positions agree with TRBD2. J gave up 6 bases and V 1 base, and 8 bases lay outside the gene matches. Germline values: CDR1 SGHVS, CDR2 FQNEAQ. The CDR3 is made up of 16 amino acids. The CDR3 spells CASSLVGGLAGNIQYF. DNA of the CDR3: TGTGCCAGCAGCTTAGTGGGAGGGCTAGCGGGAAACATTCAGTACTTC.

This clonotype was detected a few times. This chain uses TRBV10-3 with TRBJ2-3; 8 bases match TRBD1. J gave up 3 bases and V 10 bases, and 6 bases lay outside the gene matches. The CDR3 spans 13 residues. CDR1 is ENHRY and CDR2 is SYGVKD in the germline V gene. CDR3 protein: CASAGGGTDTQYF. The DNA of the CDR3 is TGTGCCAGCGCAGGGGGCGGGACAGATACGCAGTATTTT.

The J gene is TRBJ2-1, the V gene TRBV5-6, with TRBD2 as a possible D gene (6 bases). CDR3 length equals 13 residues. Germline values: CDR1 SGHDT, CDR2 YYEEEE. Trimming shortened V by 4 bases and J by 10 bases, and 15 bases separated the two germline ends. For the CDR3, the DNA is TGTGCCAGCAGCGGAAGACTAGGCGGCGAGCAGTTCTTC. This gives the protein CASSGRLGGEQFF.

This clonotype was seen only once. This sequence joins TRBV7-2 and TRBJ1-1, with D perhaps TRBD1 (5 bases). The V gene lost 3 bases and the J gene lost 4 bases, with 15 bases spanning the gap. CDR1 and CDR2 from the germline V gene are SGHTA and FQGNSA. The CDR3 contains 15 residues. CDR3 region: CASSFGITGSTEAFF. In nucleotides, the CDR3 is TGTGCCAGCAGCTTCGGAATTACAGGTTCCACTGAAGCTTTCTTT.

In its sample, this clonotype was seen a few times. The chain carries TRBV7-2 and TRBJ1-2; D unresolved. Germline CDR1 is SGHTA and CDR2 is FQGNSA. The CDR3 runs to 15 residues. The V end lost 0 bases, the J end lost 2 bases, and 10 bases lay between the germline ends. This chain's CDR3 is CASSLASAGNYGYTF. The CDR3 DNA follows: TGTGCCAGCAGCTTAGCGTCGGCCGGGAACTATGGCTACACCTTC. Supplemented by reference TRBV7-2 and TRBJ1-2, the full variable domain reads GAGVSQSPSNKVTEKGKDVELRCDPISGHTALYWYRQSLGQGLEFLIYFQGNSAPDKSGLPSDRFSAERTGGSVSTLTIQRTQQEDSAVYLCASSLASAGNYGYTFGSGTRLTVV.

On this clonotype itself: Sequence at one end of the junction differs from germline and may be a read error. The chain uses TRBV15 and TRBJ1-2; a weak D match, TRBD1 (5 bases). Germline V CDR1 and CDR2: LNHNV, YYDKDF (reference sequence). The CDR3 is made up of 14 amino acids. The CDR3 DNA reads TGTGCCACCAGCATGGGGGGAACTAACTATGGCTACACATTC. Translating gives CATSMGGTNYGYTF.

This rearrangement joins TRBV20-1 to TRBJ1-2, with D unresolved. The CDR3 sequence is 13 residues long. Germline loops: CDR1 DFQATT, CDR2 SNEGSKA (reference sequence). V lost 2 bases and J 5 bases, leaving 12 bases between the germline ends. As DNA, the CDR3 is TGCAGTGCTAGACCTCCCCGAAAGTATGGCTACACCTTC. The encoded protein is CSARPPRKYGYTF.

This clonotype was seen a few times. The chain employs TRBV19 and TRBJ2-1, with TRBD2 matching 7 bases. The CDR3 consists of 15 residues. The V segment lost 3 bases and the J segment 3 bases; nucleotides outside the gene matches: 5. The V gene's germline CDR1 is LNHDA and CDR2 SQIVND (reference sequence). The DNA for the CDR3 is TGTGCCAGTAGTATGGGAGGGAACTACTACAATGAGCAGTTCTTC. Encoded protein: CASSMGGNYYNEQFF.

The gene calls are TRBV7-2 and TRBJ2-5; D may be TRBD1 (6 bases). From germline, CDR1 is SGHTA and CDR2 FQGNSA. Trimming shortened V by 2 bases and J by 1 base, and 8 bases separated the two germline ends. The CDR3 runs 14 residues. In DNA form, the CDR3 reads TGTGCCAGCAGCTTATGGGGGCTCCAAGAGACCCAGTACTTC. Translating it yields CASSLWGLQETQYF.

This clonotype was seen repeatedly, ten times or more. The chain links TRBV5-1 to TRBJ2-1; TRBD1 matches 8 bases. The junction had 3 bases not matched to a gene; V was cut back by 4 bases and J by 0 bases. Germline loops: CDR1 SGHRS, CDR2 YFSETQ. The CDR3 spans 15 residues. CDR3 sequence: CASSLGQASYNEQFF. The CDR3 DNA follows: TGCGCCAGCAGCCTGGGACAGGCCTCCTACAATGAGCAGTTCTTC.

The chain combines TRBV5-4 with TRBJ1-1; D is possibly TRBD1 (5 bases). This CDR3 region has 14 residues. The V and J ends lost 0 bases and 4 bases respectively, with 10 bases between them. CDR1 SGHNT and CDR2 YYREEE come from the germline V gene (reference sequence). The CDR3 spells CASSLEAGITEAFF. The CDR3 DNA sequence: TGTGCCAGCAGCTTGGAGGCAGGGATCACTGAAGCTTTCTTT.

The rearrangement links TRBV12-3 or TRBV12-4 to TRBJ1-2; 7 bases map to TRBD1. This CDR3 contains 14 residues. V gave up 5 bases and J gave up 5 bases; unmatched junction bases: 8. CDR3 amino acids: CASSPDRVGYGYTF. CDR3 in DNA: TGTGCCAGCAGTCCAGACAGGGTCGGGTATGGCTACACCTTC.

The rearrangement links TRBV6-5 to TRBJ2-2; D ambiguous. Germline values: CDR1 MNHEY, CDR2 SVGAGI. This CDR3 region has 13 residues. Trimming removed 6 bases at V and 4 bases at J, with 9 bases between. CDR3 DNA sequence: TGTGCCAGCAGCTATCCTGGCACCGGGGAGCTGTTTTTT. This codes for CASSYPGTGELFF.

This clonotype has just a few counts. The chain carries TRBV7-2 and TRBJ1-6, with 11 bases that match TRBD1. V was pared by 5 bases and J by 4 bases, with 7 bases of the junction left unmatched. The CDR3 is 17 residues long. Germline CDR1 is SGHTA and CDR2 is FQGNSA. In DNA form, the CDR3 reads TGTGCCAGCAGCCTATACGGGACAGGGGGGTATAATTCACCCCTCCACTTT. Translation: CASSLYGTGGYNSPLHF.

The rearrangement uses TRBV4-2 and TRBJ2-2, with D perhaps matching TRBD1 or TRBD2 (5 bases each). V was shortened by 4 bases and J by 4 bases, with 16 bases between the two germline ends. The germline V gene encodes CDR1 LGHNA and CDR2 YNFKEQ. CDR3 size: 16 residues. The CDR3 DNA reads as TGTGCCAGCAGCCTACCAGGGACGGCGGGCACCGGGGAGCTGTTTTTT. It is translated as CASSLPGTAGTGELFF.

The table lists this clonotype with a few counts. In nucleotides, the CDR3 is TGCAGTGCTAGAGACGGACAAGAGACCTCCTACGAGCAGTACTTC. Amino acids: CSARDGQETSYEQYF. The rearrangement links TRBV20-1 to TRBJ2-7; TRBD1 is a possible D gene (5 bases). Germline V gene sequence: CDR1 DFQATT, CDR2 SNEGSKA (reference sequence). Trimming shortened V by 0 bases and J by 0 bases, and 12 bases separated the two germline ends. This CDR3 comprises 15 residues.

The V and J genes are TRBV4-3 and TRBJ1-2, with D perhaps TRBD1 (5 bases). Germline V gene sequence: CDR1 LGHNA, CDR2 YSLEER. Trimming removed 3 bases from V and 2 bases from J, with 13 bases in between. The CDR3 runs 15 residues. The CDR3 protein is CASSQGSAGNYGYTF. The DNA of the CDR3 is TGCGCCAGCAGCCAGGGGAGCGCAGGGAACTATGGCTACACCTTC.

The genes are TRBV21-1 and TRBJ2-3; no DNA check was done on the table's D call, TRBD1. TRBV21-1 is an annotated pseudogene. CDR3 length: 17 residues. CDR3 sequence reads: CASRSSGAREDTDTQYF. For the CDR3, the DNA is TGTGCCAGCAGATCCTCGGGGGCGCGGGAGGACACAGATACGCAGTATTTT.

This clonotype was observed a single time. The chain links TRBV29-1 to TRBJ2-7; D is possibly TRBD2 (7 bases). CDR1 and CDR2 from the germline V gene are SQVTM and ANQGSEA. V gave up 5 bases and J gave up 4 bases, with 15 bases separating them. The CDR3 runs 13 residues. The CDR3 DNA sequence: TGCAGCGTTCAACGGGGGGCGCGGTACGAGCAGTACTTC. It specifies CSVQRGARYEQYF.

The rearrangement joins TRBV6-5 to TRBJ1-1; TRBD1 agrees at 10 bases. In germline, CDR1 is MNHEY, CDR2 SVGAGI. The ends lost 4 bases at V and 0 bases at J; junction bases unmatched: 8. This CDR3 has 17 residues. The CDR3 DNA sequence: TGTGCCAGCAGTTCCGACAGGGGGCGAGGGTTGAACACTGAAGCTTTCTTT. Its translation: CASSSDRGRGLNTEAFF.